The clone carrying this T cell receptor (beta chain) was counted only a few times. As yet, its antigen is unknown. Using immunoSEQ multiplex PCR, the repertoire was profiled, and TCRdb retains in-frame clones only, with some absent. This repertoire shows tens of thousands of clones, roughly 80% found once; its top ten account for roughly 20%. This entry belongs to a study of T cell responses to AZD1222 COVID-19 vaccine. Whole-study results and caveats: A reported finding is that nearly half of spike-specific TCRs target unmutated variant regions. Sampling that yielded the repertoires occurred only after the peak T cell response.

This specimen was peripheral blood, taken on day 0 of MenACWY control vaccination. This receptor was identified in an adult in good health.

The CDR3 nucleotides read TGTGCCAGCAGCCAAGGAATCAGGGGGATGAACCTGGGACTAGCGGGAGAAGGTGATACGCAGTATTTT. Residues: CASSQGIRGMNLGLAGEGDTQYF. This sequence joins TRBV3-1 (or the pseudogene TRBV3-2) and TRBJ2-3, with 14 bases lining up with TRBD2. The CDR3 loop spans 23 amino acids. V dropped 1 base and J dropped 6; count of bases not matched to a gene: 24. Per the germline V gene, CDR1 is LGHDT and CDR2 is YNNKEL (reference sequence).